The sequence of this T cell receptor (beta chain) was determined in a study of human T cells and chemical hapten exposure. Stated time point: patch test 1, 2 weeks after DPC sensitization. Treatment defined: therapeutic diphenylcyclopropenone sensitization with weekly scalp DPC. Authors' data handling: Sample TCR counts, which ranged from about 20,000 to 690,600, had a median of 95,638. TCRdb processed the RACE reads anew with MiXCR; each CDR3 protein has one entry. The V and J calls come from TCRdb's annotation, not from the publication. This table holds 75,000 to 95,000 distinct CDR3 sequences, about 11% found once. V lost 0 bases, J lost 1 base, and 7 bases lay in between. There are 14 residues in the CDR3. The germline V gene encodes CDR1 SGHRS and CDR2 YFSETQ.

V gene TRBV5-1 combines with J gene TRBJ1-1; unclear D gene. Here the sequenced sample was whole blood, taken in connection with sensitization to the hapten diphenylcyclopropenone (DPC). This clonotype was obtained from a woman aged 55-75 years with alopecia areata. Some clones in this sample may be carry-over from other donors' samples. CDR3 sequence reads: CASSLVTENTEAFF. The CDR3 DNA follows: TGCGCCAGCAGCTTGGTTACGGAGAACACTGAAGCTTTCTTT.